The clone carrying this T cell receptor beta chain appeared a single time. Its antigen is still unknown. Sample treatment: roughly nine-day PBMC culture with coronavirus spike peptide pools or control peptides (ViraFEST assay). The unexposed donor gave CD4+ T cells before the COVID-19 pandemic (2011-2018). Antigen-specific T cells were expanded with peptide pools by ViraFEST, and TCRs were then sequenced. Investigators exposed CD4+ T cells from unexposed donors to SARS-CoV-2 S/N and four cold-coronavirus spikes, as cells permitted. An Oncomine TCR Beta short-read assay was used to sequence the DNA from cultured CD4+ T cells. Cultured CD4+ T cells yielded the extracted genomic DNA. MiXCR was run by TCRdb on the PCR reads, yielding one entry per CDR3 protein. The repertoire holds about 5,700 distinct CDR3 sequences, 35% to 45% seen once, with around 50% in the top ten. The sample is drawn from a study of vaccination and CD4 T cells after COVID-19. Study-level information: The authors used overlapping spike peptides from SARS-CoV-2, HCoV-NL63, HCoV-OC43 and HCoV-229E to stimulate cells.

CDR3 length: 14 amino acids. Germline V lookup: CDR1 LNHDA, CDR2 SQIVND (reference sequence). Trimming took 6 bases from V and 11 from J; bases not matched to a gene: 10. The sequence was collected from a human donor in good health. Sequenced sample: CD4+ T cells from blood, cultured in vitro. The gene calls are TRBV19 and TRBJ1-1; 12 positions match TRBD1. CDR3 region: CASSTPGQGARAFF. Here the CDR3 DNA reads TGTGCCAGTAGCACACCGGGACAGGGGGCACGGGCTTTCTTT.